This T cell receptor (beta chain) came from a study of T cell repertoires in cytomegalovirus infection. The ends were cut back, 1 base at V and 0 bases at J, with 11 bases in the middle. Looked up from germline, CDR1 is SGDLS and CDR2 is YYNGEE. This CDR3 contains 16 residues. A remark on this clonotype: What it recognizes is unknown.

MiXCR was run by TCRdb on the reads, yielding one entry per CDR3 protein. The sample includes tens of thousands of distinct CDR3 sequences, about 18% seen only once; the top ten take about a quarter. V is TRBV9 and J is TRBJ2-1, with D unresolved. Sequenced material: CD8+ T cells from cultured PBMCs, taken from culture after CMV antigen stimulation. This sequence originates from a human donor in good health (CMV status not recorded). Some clones in this sample may be carry-over from other donors' samples. CDR3 DNA: TGTGCCAGCAGCGTATCCTCAGTGTCCTCCTACAATGAGCAGTTCTTC. Translating it yields CASSVSSVSSYNEQFF.